One and the same sample provided the 15 T cell receptor beta chains below, sequenced in a study of blood T cell repertoires in COVID-19. Data came from immunoSEQ multiplex PCR; TCRdb stores just in-frame clones and leaves some out. Of 200,000 to 250,000 clones in the sample, about nine tenths were seen once. The sample comprised PBMCs or T cells enriched from blood (not recorded which). These receptors came from a middle-aged man who had recovered from COVID-19.

The gene calls are TRBV3-1 (or the pseudogene TRBV3-2) and TRBJ1-2; 12 bases agree with TRBD1. The CDR3 spans 16 residues. Trimming took 4 bases from V and 5 from J; bases not matched to a gene: 8. CDR1 and CDR2 from the germline V gene are LGHDT and YNNKEL (reference sequence). The CDR3 DNA is TGTGCCAGCAGCCCAAAGGGACAGGGGGCCGTTTATGGCTACACCTTC. This encodes CASSPKGQGAVYGYTF.

J is TRBJ1-2 and V is TRBV7-9; a possible D gene is TRBD1 (5 bases). The CDR3 covers 13 residues. Per the germline V gene, CDR1 is SEHNR and CDR2 is FQNEAQ (reference sequence). The V end lost 4 bases, the J end lost 5 bases, and 11 bases lay between the germline ends. The CDR3 DNA follows: TGTGCCAGCAGCTCGACAGCCACTTATGGCTACACCTTC. This sequence encodes CASSSTATYGYTF.

This sequence joins TRBV18 and TRBJ2-2, with D maybe TRBD1 (5 bases). The CDR3 contains 15 residues. Germline values: CDR1 KGHSH, CDR2 LQKENI. V was pared by 3 bases and J by 1 base, with 9 bases between. The CDR3 coding sequence is TGTGCCAGCTCACCGCAGGGCAGGAACACCGGGGAGCTGTTTTTT. This codes for CASSPQGRNTGELFF.

The chain combines TRBV19 with TRBJ2-5; TRBD2 agrees at 10 bases. In germline, CDR1 is LNHDA, CDR2 SQIVND (reference sequence). The length of the CDR3 is 17 residues. V lost 2 bases to trimming and J lost 0 bases; unmatched junction nucleotides: 6. The CDR3 nucleotides are TGTGCCAGTAGTATATCACTAGCGGGGCCCTACCAAGAGACCCAGTACTTC. It specifies CASSISLAGPYQETQYF.

V gene TRBV11-2 combines with J gene TRBJ1-5, with 11 nucleotides matching TRBD1. CDR1 is SGHAT, CDR2 FQNNGV, per germline. Trimming cost V 4 bases and J 1 base; bases outside gene matches: 6. This CDR3 is built from 17 residues. The CDR3 here is CASSSDRGLRSNQPQHF. For the CDR3, the DNA is TGTGCCAGCAGCTCGGACAGGGGGCTGAGGAGCAATCAGCCCCAGCATTTT.

This clone was recorded only once. V and J are TRBV29-1 and TRBJ1-2; unclear D gene. Trimming stripped 1 base from V and 2 bases from J, with 8 bases between. CDR1 and CDR2 from the germline V gene are SQVTM and ANQGSEA. This CDR3 comprises 13 residues. For the CDR3, the DNA is TGCAGCGTTGAAGTTGACGGGAACTATGGCTACACCTTC. It is translated as CSVEVDGNYGYTF.

J is TRBJ1-1 and V is TRBV21-1. TRBV21-1 is deemed a pseudogene. The CDR3 has 14 residues. The CDR3 region is CASSIAGLGTEAFF. In DNA, the CDR3 is TGTGCCAGCAGCATCGCGGGGCTCGGCACTGAAGCTTTCTTT.

The gene calls are TRBV6-2 or TRBV6-3 and TRBJ1-4, with 8 positions matching TRBD1. This CDR3 has 16 residues. V lost 2 bases and J lost 6; bases outside the gene matches: 8. Germline CDR1 MNHEY, CDR2 SVGEGT. The CDR3 sequence: CASSYATGAQDEKLFF. CDR3 coding DNA: TGTGCCAGCAGTTACGCGACAGGGGCGCAGGATGAAAAACTGTTTTTT.

The rearrangement joins TRBV19 to TRBJ1-5, with no clear D. V lost 1 base and J lost 1, with 11 bases in between. CDR3 length equals 16 residues. Germline assignment: CDR1 LNHDA and CDR2 SQIVND (reference sequence). CDR3: CASSIVLGESNQPQHF. CDR3 nucleotides: TGTGCCAGTAGTATAGTTCTTGGGGAGAGCAATCAGCCCCAGCATTTT.

The chain combines TRBV15 with TRBJ2-1, with TRBD2 identical over 12 bases. This CDR3 has 16 residues. The J segment lost 7 bases and the V segment lost 0 bases, leaving 4 bases of the junction unmatched. CDR1 LNHNV and CDR2 YYDKDF come from the germline V gene (reference sequence). The CDR3 DNA sequence: TGTGCCACCAGCAGAGACCTAGCGGGAGGGAGTAATGAGCAGTTCTTC. This codes for CATSRDLAGGSNEQFF.

A single count supports this clone. The chain joins TRBV9 to TRBJ2-1, with D unresolved. Trimming removed 4 bases from V and 8 bases from J, with 13 bases in between. The length of the CDR3 is 13 residues. Germline CDR1 reads SGDLS; CDR2 reads YYNGEE. In DNA form, the CDR3 reads TGTGCCAGCAGCATACATAAACGTGATGAGCAGTTCTTC. It specifies CASSIHKRDEQFF. Combining the CDR3 with reference TRBV9 and TRBJ2-1 gives the whole variable domain DSGVTQTPKHLITATGQRVTLRCSPRSGDLSVYWYQQSLDQGLQFLIQYYNGEERAKGNILERFSAQQFPDLHSELNLSSLELGDSALYFCASSIHKRDEQFFGPGTRLTVL.

The chain joins TRBV27 to TRBJ2-1, with D possibly matching TRBD1 (6 bases). The V gene's germline CDR1 is MNHEY and CDR2 SMNVEV (reference sequence). V was trimmed by 5 bases and J by 1 base, leaving 18 bases between them. This CDR3 has 17 residues. In DNA form, the CDR3 reads TGTGCCAGCAGTACTACTATGACAGGTACTTCCTACAATGAGCAGTTCTTC. Translation gives CASSTTMTGTSYNEQFF.

The CDR3 coding sequence is TGTGCCTCACGGGGTGGTACGCAGTATTTT. The encoded protein is CASRGGTQYF. The J gene is TRBJ2-3, the V gene TRBV19; D perhaps matches TRBD2 (5 bases). Trimming stripped 11 bases from V and 8 bases from J, with 11 bases between. CDR3 size: 10 residues. Germline values: CDR1 LNHDA, CDR2 SQIVND (reference sequence).

This CDR3 reads CASSATGYEQYF. CDR3 bases: TGCGCCAGCAGCGCTACAGGGTACGAGCAGTACTTC. V is TRBV10-1 and J is TRBJ2-7; a possible D gene is TRBD1 (6 bases). CDR3 length: 12 amino acids. Trimming cost V 6 bases and J 4 bases, with 10 bases left between them. In germline, CDR1 is WNHNN, CDR2 SYGVQD (reference sequence).

The chain uses TRBV5-1 and TRBJ1-1, with TRBD1 identical over 7 bases. J gave up 4 bases and V 5 bases, and 8 bases lay outside the gene matches. Looked up from germline, CDR1 is SGHRS and CDR2 is YFSETQ. CDR3 length equals 14 residues. As DNA, the CDR3 is TGCGCCAGCAGGGTTACCGCAGGGGGCACTGAAGCTTTCTTT. Amino acids: CASRVTAGGTEAFF.